One T cell receptor (beta chain) is described in this entry. The entry originates in a study of blood T cell repertoires in COVID-19. Across the whole study: Spain, Italy and the United States supplied samples that represented acute and convalescent COVID-19. The cDNA or gDNA used as material had been derived from T cells, B-cell-depleted T cells, or PBMCs.

The assay was immunoSEQ multiplex PCR, and TCRdb's table has in-frame clones only and misses some. This sample has 130,000 to 150,000 clones, with over 80% found just once. Sequenced sample: peripheral blood. The TCR comes from a woman aged 50 to 60 with acute or convalescent COVID-19.

The CDR3 is CASSERKTGGISYNEQFF. In DNA, the CDR3 is TGTGCCAGCAGTGAACGAAAGACAGGGGGAATCTCCTACAATGAGCAGTTCTTC. This chain connects TRBV6-1 to TRBJ2-1; 9 positions match TRBD1. Germline V CDR1 and CDR2: MNHNS, SASEGT. This CDR3 is built from 18 residues. V lost 2 bases, J lost 0 bases, and 8 bases stayed unmatched.